The next 24 T cell receptor beta chains were all read from a single sample in a study of T cells after yellow fever vaccination. One entry per CDR3 protein results from TCRdb running MiXCR on the 5' RACE reads. The sample has a few hundred thousand distinct CDR3 sequences; about 3.7% are singletons. The sample was PBMCs, taken 15 days after the yellow fever booster vaccination. The receptors originated from a man aged 18 to 30 who received the YFV17D yellow fever vaccine.

This clonotype was observed many times. This chain uses TRBV12-3 or TRBV12-4 with TRBJ2-1; D may match TRBD1 or TRBD2 (6 bases each). The CDR3 totals 15 residues. V was clipped by 6 bases and J by 4 bases, with 16 bases between them. CDR3 sequence reads: CASRTWGAKYNEQFF. In DNA, the CDR3 is TGTGCCAGCAGAACCTGGGGGGCTAAATACAATGAGCAGTTCTTC.

This clonotype was counted at least ten times. The J gene is TRBJ2-7, the V gene TRBV20-1; maybe TRBD1 (6 bases). CDR1 DFQATT and CDR2 SNEGSKA come from the germline V gene (reference sequence). This CDR3 region has 14 residues. Deletions cut 3 bases from V and 3 bases from J, with 15 bases between. The CDR3 bases are TGCAGTGCTAGCCCACTCGGACAGAACTACGAGCAGTACTTC. Its protein product is CSASPLGQNYEQYF.

This clonotype came up many times. The chain combines TRBV12-3 or TRBV12-4 with TRBJ2-2; D possibly corresponds to TRBD1 (6 bases). This CDR3 region has 15 residues. V dropped 3 bases and J dropped 7 bases, with 15 bases sitting between them. CDR3 in amino acids: CASSFRVTGHGELFF. In DNA form, the CDR3 reads TGTGCCAGCAGTTTCAGGGTCACAGGGCACGGGGAGCTGTTTTTT.

This clonotype was seen ten or more times. V and J are TRBV29-1 and TRBJ2-7; D not certain. This CDR3 comprises 12 residues. Trimming pared 4 bases from V and 3 bases from J, leaving 10 bases between. From germline, CDR1 is SQVTM and CDR2 ANQGSEA. The CDR3 nucleotides read TGCAGCGTTGGCCTGGATAGCTACGAGCAGTACTTC. It encodes CSVGLDSYEQYF.

The table lists this clonotype with many counts. The chain is built from TRBV10-3 and TRBJ2-2, with a tentative D call TRBD1 (6 bases). This CDR3 region has 14 residues. Trimming removed 0 bases at V and 5 bases at J, with 7 bases between. In germline, CDR1 is ENHRY, CDR2 SYGVKD. The CDR3 here is CAISESRGTGELFF. CDR3 bases: TGTGCCATCAGTGAGTCGAGGGGGACCGGGGAGCTGTTTTTT.

This clonotype was seen a handful of times. The V and J genes are TRBV18 and TRBJ2-7; either TRBD1 or TRBD2 may fit D (6 bases each). The V end was cut by 6 bases, the J end by 2 bases, with 14 bases between. The germline CDR1 and CDR2 sequences are KGHSH and LQKENI. The CDR3 is made up of 14 amino acids. CDR3: CASSAGHGPYEQYF. Written as DNA, the CDR3 is TGTGCCAGCTCGGCGGGACACGGCCCCTACGAGCAGTACTTC.

This clonotype showed up many times. CDR3 amino acids: CASSQDWGGTRSYNSPLHF. The CDR3 DNA is TGTGCCAGCAGCCAAGATTGGGGGGGGACCCGCTCCTATAATTCACCCCTCCACTTT. J is TRBJ1-6 and V is TRBV4-2, with a tentative D call TRBD1 (5 bases). The CDR3 totals 19 residues. CDR1 is LGHNA, CDR2 YNFKEQ, per germline. Trimming pared 0 bases from V and 0 bases from J, leaving 15 bases between.

There are many counts of this clonotype. This chain links TRBV6-2 or TRBV6-3 with TRBJ1-3; tentatively, D is TRBD1 (5 bases). Germline V gene data show CDR1 as MNHEY and CDR2 as SVGEGT. V lost 0 bases, J lost 7 bases, and 22 bases lay in between. This CDR3 region has 18 residues. This CDR3 is CASSYSTGTHESVNTIYF. In DNA form, the CDR3 reads TGTGCCAGCAGTTACTCGACGGGGACCCACGAATCGGTGAACACCATATATTTT.

This clonotype was seen many times. The V and J genes are TRBV4-2 and TRBJ2-3, with a tentative D call TRBD1 (6 bases). The CDR3 extends over 16 amino acids. Germline values: CDR1 LGHNA, CDR2 YNFKEQ. The V and J ends lost 0 bases and 4 bases respectively, with 14 bases between them. The CDR3: CASSQDGASGADTQYF. DNA of the CDR3: TGTGCCAGCAGCCAAGACGGGGCCTCAGGGGCAGATACGCAGTATTTT.

As regards this clonotype: This may come from a read error, since a much larger clone is one base off. The chain carries TRBV10-2 and TRBJ2-7; TRBD1 agrees at 9 bases. Germline V gene lookup returns CDR1 WSHSY and CDR2 SAAADI. The CDR3 is 15 amino acids. The CDR3 DNA is TGCGCCGGCAGTATAGACAGGGGGTTGCCCTACGAGCAGTACTTC. Encoded protein: CAGSIDRGLPYEQYF.

This clonotype was seen repeatedly, ten times or more. The V gene is TRBV3-1, the J gene TRBJ1-1; TRBD1 is a possible D gene (5 bases). Deletions cut 4 bases from V and 2 bases from J, with 14 bases between. The CDR3 contains 15 residues. Germline values: CDR1 LGHDT, CDR2 YNNKEL (reference sequence). In nucleotides, the CDR3 is TGTGCCAGCAGCCGAAGGGGAGGGGTTAACACTGAAGCTTTCTTT. It encodes CASSRRGGVNTEAFF.

This clonotype was found many times. DNA for the CDR3: TGTGCCAGCAGTTGGCGAGCGGGGGGACACACAGATACGCAGTATTTT. It yields the protein CASSWRAGGHTDTQYF. The chain links TRBV27 to TRBJ2-3; 9 bases are shared with TRBD2. The junction had 7 bases not matched to a gene; V was cut back by 4 bases and J by 2 bases. The CDR3 totals 16 residues. Germline V gene data show CDR1 as MNHEY and CDR2 as SMNVEV (reference sequence).

This clonotype appeared many times. The genes are TRBV12-3 or TRBV12-4 and TRBJ2-7; D is undetermined. Trimming shortened V by 2 bases and J by 4 bases, and 3 bases separated the two germline ends. The CDR3 spans 11 residues. CDR3 in amino acids: CASSLQYEQYF. In DNA form, the CDR3 reads TGTGCCAGCAGTTTACAATACGAGCAGTACTTC.

In this sample, this clonotype turned up many times. J is TRBJ1-5 and V is TRBV19, with D unresolved. CDR1 and CDR2 (germline): LNHDA, SQIVND (reference sequence). The CDR3 runs 12 residues. Trimming removed 1 base at V and 7 bases at J, with 5 bases between. The DNA of the CDR3 is TGTGCCAGTAGTATAGGGAGCCAGCCCCAGCATTTT. This sequence encodes CASSIGSQPQHF.

In its sample, this clonotype was seen many times. The chain is built from TRBV5-1 and TRBJ2-1, with 10 bases identical to TRBD2. The ends lost 5 bases at V and 7 bases at J; junction bases unmatched: 12. The CDR3 has 16 residues. Per the germline V gene, CDR1 is SGHRS and CDR2 is YFSETQ. The DNA for the CDR3 is TGCGCCAGCAGTAGGCCTAGCGGGGGCCTGGGGAATGAGCAGTTCTTC. Its translation: CASSRPSGGLGNEQFF.

This clonotype was seen many times. The chain couples TRBV2 to TRBJ2-5; 7 bases line up with TRBD2. CDR1 SNHLY and CDR2 FYNNEI come from the germline V gene. This CDR3 is built from 14 residues. With 4 bases clipped from V and 3 bases from J, the junction kept 5 bases outside the gene matches. CDR3 protein: CASSGAGTKETQYF. CDR3 bases: TGTGCCAGCAGTGGAGCGGGGACTAAAGAGACCCAGTACTTC. Based on the CDR3 plus reference TRBV2 and TRBJ2-5, the full variable domain is EPEVTQTPSHQVTQMGQEVILRCVPISNHLYFYWYRQILGQKVEFLVSFYNNEISEKSEIFDDQFSVERPDGSNFTLKIRSTKLEDSAMYFCASSGAGTKETQYFGPGTRLLVL.

This clonotype has ten or more counts. This chain links TRBV7-2 with TRBJ2-1; 13 bases line up with TRBD2. V gave up 1 base and J gave up 10 bases; unmatched junction bases: 10. Germline values: CDR1 SGHTA, CDR2 FQGNSA. CDR3 length: 17 amino acids. Here the CDR3 reads CASSLGLAGGVGREQFF. The CDR3 region has the DNA TGTGCCAGCAGCTTAGGACTAGCGGGGGGAGTCGGCCGGGAGCAGTTCTTC.

In its sample, this clonotype was seen many times. The genes are TRBV6-1 and TRBJ1-6; TRBD1 matches 7 bases. There are 15 residues in the CDR3. Trimming took 7 bases from V and 9 from J; bases not matched to a gene: 12. Germline V gene lookup returns CDR1 MNHNS and CDR2 SASEGT. The CDR3 bases are TGTGCCAGCACTAAACCTCAGGACAGGATTTCACCCCTCCACTTT. Translation: CASTKPQDRISPLHF.

This clonotype was counted at least ten times. The chain recombines TRBV5-1 with TRBJ2-3; D not certain. Germline CDR1 SGHRS, CDR2 YFSETQ. The CDR3 is 14 residues long. V lost 4 bases and J lost 1, with 10 bases in between. The CDR3 is CASSGLPGTDTQYF. The CDR3 nucleotides read TGCGCCAGCAGCGGGCTCCCGGGCACAGATACGCAGTATTTT.

This clonotype has a count of ten or more. This rearrangement joins TRBV18 to TRBJ1-3, with D possibly matching TRBD1 (5 bases). Between the trimmed V and J ends, which lost 0 bases and 4 bases, there was a span of 7 bases. The CDR3 totals 14 residues. Germline V lookup: CDR1 KGHSH, CDR2 LQKENI. The CDR3 reads CASSPPGAGNTIYF. Written as DNA, the CDR3 is TGTGCCAGCTCACCACCAGGGGCAGGAAACACCATATATTTT.

This clonotype was detected ten times or more. V and J are TRBV5-1 and TRBJ2-1; D is perhaps TRBD2 (5 bases). Trimming left V 0 bases short and J 2 bases short, with 12 bases between. Germline CDR1 is SGHRS and CDR2 is YFSETQ. The CDR3 totals 16 residues. CDR3: CASSLGSLGAYNEQFF. The CDR3 DNA sequence: TGCGCCAGCAGCTTGGGTTCGCTCGGGGCCTACAATGAGCAGTTCTTC. The full variable domain, in which reference TRBV5-1 and TRBJ2-1 provide the parts outside the CDR3, is KAGVTQTPRYLIKTRGQQVTLSCSPISGHRSVSWYQQTPGQGLQFLFEYFSETQRNKGNFPGRFSGRQFSNSRSEMNVSTLELGDSALYLCASSLGSLGAYNEQFFGPGTRLTVL.

There are many counts of this clonotype. The chain recombines TRBV5-1 with TRBJ2-1; 9 positions agree with TRBD2. V lost 5 bases and J lost 6; bases outside the gene matches: 9. This CDR3 is built from 15 residues. The germline gives CDR1 SGHRS, CDR2 YFSETQ. CDR3 nucleotides: TGCGCCAGCAGTCTGGGCGGGGGGGCCATCAATGAGCAGTTCTTC. Translation: CASSLGGGAINEQFF.

This clonotype was found many times. The chain has TRBV20-1 and TRBJ1-6; TRBD1 agrees at 7 bases. The V and J ends lost 8 bases and 7 bases, in that order; junction bases with no gene match: 8. Germline assignment: CDR1 DFQATT and CDR2 SNEGSKA (reference sequence). The CDR3 loop spans 13 amino acids. CDR3 in amino acids: CSQRDRENSPLHF. CDR3 DNA sequence: TGCAGTCAGAGGGACAGAGAAAATTCACCCCTCCACTTT.

There are many counts of this clonotype. V is TRBV2 and J is TRBJ1-5, with D maybe TRBD1 (5 bases). Looked up from germline, CDR1 is SNHLY and CDR2 is FYNNEI. The CDR3 has 14 amino acids. Trimming pared 6 bases from V and 0 bases from J, leaving 9 bases between. The CDR3 sequence is CASSEQDSNQPQHF. In DNA, the CDR3 is TGTGCCAGCAGCGAACAGGATAGCAATCAGCCCCAGCATTTT.